Listed below are T cell receptor beta chains from one sample, sequenced in a study of T cell responses to AZD1222 COVID-19 vaccine. Assay: immunoSEQ multiplex PCR; the TCRdb copy retains only in-frame clones and omits some. The data hold nearly 110,000 clones, with about 90% observed a single time. This material consisted of peripheral blood, taken on day 0 of AZD1222 vaccination. These TCRs come from an adult in good health. Both conserved end residues are part of each CDR3.

V gene,J gene,CDR3 protein
TRBV5-1,TRBJ1-4,CASSAGQTNEKLFF
TRBV1,TRBJ2-1,CTSSQDRASGSNEQFF
TRBV18,TRBJ2-7,CASSPLEQGFHEQYF
TRBV5-5,TRBJ1-4,CASRDRAGAGDNEKLFF
TRBV5-1,TRBJ2-1,CASSPTSGLAGPYKQFF
TRBV9,TRBJ2-1,CASSGRTSGRYFSYNEQFF
TRBV28,TRBJ2-1,CASSLVGYNEQFF
TRBV3-1/TRBV3-2,TRBJ2-3,CASSPRGDRTDTQYF
TRBV28,TRBJ2-7,CASSLLYEQYF
TRBV9,TRBJ2-2,CASSLTSRLDTGELFF